This T cell receptor (beta chain) appears in the sequencing data of a study of control samples from healthy donors and cancer patients. Germline V CDR1 and CDR2: ENHRY, SYGVKD. This CDR3 has 13 residues. Concerning this clone: The junction departs from germline at one end; a sequencing error may be responsible.

Sequenced by immunoSEQ multiplex PCR; TCRdb stores in-frame clones only, minus some. The sample consists of roughly 190,000 clones, 91% of them appearing once. The sequence was obtained from a woman under 40 in good health. V and J are TRBV10-3 and TRBJ2-7, with 10 positions matching TRBD1. The specimen was blood. The CDR3 sequence is CAISGQGGYEQYF. CDR3 DNA: TGTGCGATCAGTGGACAGGGGGGCTACGAGCAGTACTTC.